The 23 T cell receptor beta chains reported below all come from one sample, sequenced in a study of glioma-infiltrating T cells. Using RNA template, CDR3s of TCR alpha and beta were amplified with iRepertoire arm-PCR. One entry per CDR3 protein, called by TCRdb with MiXCR from the multiplex PCR reads. The table records 84,000 or so distinct CDR3 sequences, 20% to 25% of them present only once. The material sequenced was glioma tissue, nonneoplastic brain tissue, or PBMCs (not recorded which). The receptors come from a human donor with low-grade glioma or glioblastoma, undergoing nonglioma brain surgery, or in good health (not recorded which).

This clonotype was seen once. This may be a read error: a much more frequent sequence differs by one nucleotide. The chain couples TRBV5-1 to TRBJ1-1; 12 nucleotides line up with TRBD1. In germline, CDR1 is SGHRS, CDR2 YFSETQ. With 5 bases clipped from V and 7 bases from J, the junction kept 9 bases outside the gene matches. CDR3 length: 15 amino acids. CDR3 DNA: TGCGCCAGCAGTAGGGACAGGGGGCAGTCGGGTGAAGCTTTCTTT. Its protein is CASSRDRGQSGEAFF.

As concerns this clonotype: A much bigger clone sits one base away, suggesting this may be a read error. The CDR3 nucleotides read TGCAGCTCCCGGTTGGGAATGAACACTGAAGCTTCCTTT. Translation gives CSSRLGMNTEASF. V usage is TRBV29-1 and J usage is TRBJ1-1; no firm D call. Per germline, CDR1 SQVTM and CDR2 ANQGSEA. CDR3 length: 13 amino acids.

The chain couples TRBV20-1 to TRBJ2-3; TRBD2 is a possible D gene (6 bases). The CDR3 covers 14 residues. Germline CDR1 and CDR2: DFQATT and SNEGSKA (reference sequence). Trimming removed 5 bases from V and 3 bases from J, with 15 bases in between. In DNA form, the CDR3 reads TGCAGTGCTGCGGAACGGAGGGGAACAGATACGCAGTATTTT. Its protein product is CSAAERRGTDTQYF.

This clonotype was seen ten or more times. J is TRBJ1-5 and V is TRBV18, with a tentative D call TRBD1 (6 bases). Between the trimmed V and J ends, which lost 3 bases and 1 base, there was a span of 13 bases. The germline V gene encodes CDR1 KGHSH and CDR2 LQKENI. This CDR3 region has 16 residues. CDR3 amino acids: CASSPGTITSNQPQHF. The CDR3 DNA is TGTGCCAGCTCACCCGGGACAATTACGAGCAATCAGCCCCAGCATTTT.

There are many counts of this clonotype. The CDR3 spells CSAPAGAGNEQFF. The CDR3 DNA reads as TGCAGTGCCCCAGCGGGAGCTGGCAATGAGCAGTTCTTC. The V and J genes are TRBV20-1 and TRBJ2-1; 8 bases fit TRBD2. Germline assignment: CDR1 DFQATT and CDR2 SNEGSKA (reference sequence). CDR3 length: 13 residues. V lost 6 bases and J lost 6; bases outside the gene matches: 7.

This clonotype was picked up many times. V usage is TRBV7-2 and J usage is TRBJ2-5, with 10 bases aligning to TRBD2. The V and J ends lost 5 bases and 2 bases, in that order; junction bases with no gene match: 5. The CDR3 contains 15 residues. Per the germline V gene, CDR1 is SGHTA and CDR2 is FQGNSA. The CDR3 loop is CASSRLTSGQETQYF. The CDR3 DNA reads TGTGCCAGCAGCCGCCTGACTAGCGGGCAAGAGACCCAGTACTTC. Drawing the rest from reference TRBV7-2 and TRBJ2-5, the complete variable domain is GAGVSQSPSNKVTEKGKDVELRCDPISGHTALYWYRQSLGQGLEFLIYFQGNSAPDKSGLPSDRFSAERTGGSVSTLTIQRTQQEDSAVYLCASSRLTSGQETQYFGPGTRLLVL.

This clonotype has more than one count but fewer than ten. The rearrangement joins TRBV3-1 to TRBJ2-5; TRBD1 might be the D (6 bases). V shed 5 bases and J shed 5 bases, with 18 bases lying between them. CDR1 LGHDT and CDR2 YNNKEL come from the germline V gene (reference sequence). CDR3 length: 15 amino acids. In nucleotides, the CDR3 is TGTGCCAGCAGCTCTCAGGGGAGCCAAAGGGAGACCCAGTACTTC. It encodes CASSSQGSQRETQYF.

The rearrangement links TRBV5-1 to TRBJ1-1; TRBD1 is a possible D gene (5 bases). Looked up from germline, CDR1 is SGHRS and CDR2 is YFSETQ. The ends were cut back, 3 bases at V and 0 bases at J, with 12 bases in the middle. The CDR3 has 15 amino acids. The CDR3 loop reads CASSSQTEMNTEAFF. The CDR3 DNA reads as TGCGCCAGCAGCTCCCAGACAGAGATGAACACTGAAGCTTTCTTT.

This chain uses TRBV28 with TRBJ2-7, with TRBD2 identical over 11 bases. The CDR3 has 16 residues. The germline V gene encodes CDR1 MDHEN and CDR2 SYDVKM. The V segment lost 8 bases and the J segment 5 bases; nucleotides outside the gene matches: 14. In DNA, the CDR3 is TGTGCCAGCTACGATAGCGGGGGGGCCCGTCACAACGAGCAGTACTTC. This translates into CASYDSGGARHNEQYF.

This clonotype was observed many times. The rearrangement joins TRBV7-6 to TRBJ2-1, with D perhaps TRBD2 (5 bases). V was pared by 2 bases and J by 1 base, with 9 bases between. Germline-derived CDR1 and CDR2 are SGHVS and FNYEAQ. The CDR3 sequence is 15 residues long. CDR3 sequence (DNA): TGTGCCAGCAGCTTACTAAGCGGATCCTACAATGAGCAGTTCTTC. This translates into CASSLLSGSYNEQFF.

This clonotype showed up many times. The rearrangement uses TRBV6-1 and TRBJ1-1; D unresolved. The germline V gene has CDR1 MNHNS and CDR2 SASEGT. The CDR3 sequence is 14 residues long. Trimming pared 10 bases from V and 0 bases from J, leaving 15 bases between. As DNA, the CDR3 is TGTGCCACCAAGCCCGGGGTTTTGAACACTGAAGCTTTCTTT. This translates into CATKPGVLNTEAFF.

V is TRBV29-1 and J is TRBJ2-5; the match to TRBD2 covers 7 bases. The germline V gene has CDR1 SQVTM and CDR2 ANQGSEA. This CDR3 spans 11 amino acids. V shed 5 bases and J 9 bases; nucleotides not matched to a gene: 6. CDR3 DNA sequence: TGCAGCGTTAGGGACTACCAGGCCCAGTACTTC. Protein: CSVRDYQAQYF.

The sample holds a few counts of this clonotype. The CDR3, as DNA: TGTACCACCCTATCGAAGGGGGGTGACAGGCTGGGCTACGAGCAGTACTTC. It specifies CTTLSKGGDRLGYEQYF. The rearrangement joins TRBV3-1 to TRBJ2-7; either TRBD1 or TRBD2 may supply D (6 bases each). Germline V gene data show CDR1 as LGHDT and CDR2 as YNNKEL (reference sequence). The CDR3 is 17 amino acids.

This clonotype was seen at least ten times. The gene calls are TRBV29-1 and TRBJ2-1; D is unresolved. This CDR3 has 14 residues. Trimming left V 7 bases short and J 0 bases short, with 13 bases between. Germline-derived CDR1 and CDR2 are SQVTM and ANQGSEA. The CDR3 spells CSGKTTSSYNEQFF. As DNA, the CDR3 is TGCAGCGGCAAGACAACCAGCTCCTACAATGAGCAGTTCTTC.

This clonotype turned up a few times. The chain is built from TRBV12-3 or TRBV12-4 and TRBJ2-6; D remains ambiguous. CDR3 length equals 16 residues. V lost 2 bases and J lost 1, with 9 bases in between. This CDR3 reads CASSLILVSGANVLTF. CDR3 DNA sequence: TGTGCCAGCAGTTTAATTTTGGTATCTGGGGCCAACGTCCTGACTTTC.

As regards this clonotype: A read error may explain this, as a much larger clone is one base away. The rearrangement joins TRBV7-6 to TRBJ2-1; 9 nucleotides match TRBD2. The germline V gene encodes CDR1 SGHVS and CDR2 FNYEAQ. The CDR3 runs to 15 residues. CDR3 nucleotides: TGTGCCGGCAGCTTAGGGCTAGCGGGGAAAAATGAGCAGTTCTTC. Translation: CAGSLGLAGKNEQFF.

This clonotype was counted between two and nine times. In nucleotides, the CDR3 is TGTGCCAGCAGACCCCCAGAGGTAGCGGGAGATACGCAGTATTTT. This encodes CASRPPEVAGDTQYF. The genes are TRBV7-9 and TRBJ2-3; TRBD2 matches 7 bases. There are 15 residues in the CDR3. From germline, CDR1 is SEHNR and CDR2 FQNEAQ (reference sequence). Trimming removed 6 bases from V and 5 bases from J; junction bases left unmatched: 11.

This clonotype was observed a handful of times. This chain links TRBV7-9 with TRBJ1-5; D ambiguous. This CDR3 is built from 13 residues. Per the germline V gene, CDR1 is SEHNR and CDR2 is FQNEAQ (reference sequence). V was cut by 3 bases and J by 8 bases, with 11 bases left in between. The CDR3 loop reads CASSFGRTEPQHF. The CDR3 nucleotides are TGTGCCAGCAGCTTTGGGAGGACTGAGCCCCAGCATTTT. Full variable domain (missing parts from reference TRBV7-9 and TRBJ1-5): DTGVSQNPRHKITKRGQNVTFRCDPISEHNRLYWYRQTLGQGPEFLTYFQNEAQLEKSRLLSDRFSAERPKGSFSTLEIQRTEQGDSAMYLCASSFGRTEPQHFGDGTRLSIL.

The V and J genes are TRBV2 and TRBJ2-3; TRBD1 or TRBD2 may be the D gene (5 bases each). The germline CDR1 and CDR2 sequences are SNHLY and FYNNEI. V lost 1 base and J lost 2, with 13 bases in between. The CDR3 has 16 amino acids. In nucleotides, the CDR3 is TGTGCCAGCAGTGAAGTATGGGGGACCCACACAGATACGCAGTATTTT. It encodes CASSEVWGTHTDTQYF.

The chain carries TRBV4-2 and TRBJ2-1; a weak D match, TRBD2 (7 bases). The CDR3 consists of 16 residues. V was shortened by 4 bases and J by 5 bases, with 18 bases between the two germline ends. Germline V gives CDR1 LGHNA, CDR2 YNFKEQ. The CDR3 here is CASSRGAGEADNEQFF. Written as DNA, the CDR3 is TGTGCCAGCAGCCGGGGGGCGGGAGAAGCGGACAATGAGCAGTTCTTC.

This clonotype has ten or more counts. The chain couples TRBV7-9 to TRBJ2-1; TRBD1 matches 9 bases. The CDR3 sequence is 15 residues long. Germline-derived CDR1 and CDR2 are SEHNR and FQNEAQ (reference sequence). Losses at the gene ends were 5 bases for V and 3 bases for J; bases not matched to a gene: 5. As DNA, the CDR3 is TGTGCCAGCAGCCCGGGACAGGGAAGCTACAATGAGCAGTTCTTC. Its protein is CASSPGQGSYNEQFF.

For this clonotype: A read error may explain this, as a much larger clone is one base away. The chain links TRBV29-1 to TRBJ2-1; 10 nucleotides align to TRBD2. Germline V gene lookup returns CDR1 SQVTM and CDR2 ANQGSEA. CDR3 length equals 15 residues. The CDR3 DNA follows: TGCAGCGTTGAAGAACTAGCGGGAAAGTACAATGAGCGGTTCTTC. This codes for CSVEELAGKYNERFF.

On this clonotype itself: One base away lies a much larger clone, so this may be a sequencing read error. The conserved final phenylalanine or tryptophan is absent from the CDR3, which likely points to a read error. V and J are TRBV7-2 and TRBJ1-2, with unresolved D. Trimming took off 2 bases at V and 8 bases at J, with 15 bases between the two ends. The germline gives CDR1 SGHTA, CDR2 FQGNSA. CDR3 length equals 14 residues. CDR3 coding DNA: TGTGCCAGCAGCTTATCTGGGCAGGCGGAAGGCTACACCCTC. Protein product: CASSLSGQAEGYTL.